This TCR beta chain was recovered during a study of T cell responses to AZD1222 COVID-19 vaccine (dated by TCRdb to 2020 to 2022). For the study in its entirety: AZD1222 recipients with second doses at about 4 weeks or about 12 weeks were pooled, because spike-specific TCR depth and breadth did not differ between schedules. TCR sequencing was performed for 230 to 250 trial participants, of whom around 210 were given two doses of AZD1222 and some 26 were given two doses of MenACWY control vaccine. Enrollment into the trials was organized by age into subgroups of 18-55, 56-69 and 70-plus years, and those subgroups contained approximately 150, 30 and 60 TCR-sequenced participants, respectively.

What the authors observed across the whole study: No day 14 peak-response samples were available, so repertoires were characterized only after the peak T cell response. After two AZD1222 doses, spike-specific TCR breadth and depth were significantly higher than at day 0 and than in MenACWY recipients. Reportedly, almost half of the unique spike-specific TCRs recognized epitopes lying outside the regions that are mutated in the B.1.351 and B.1.1.7 variants. In the small 56-69-year group, the increase in depth fell short of significance, most likely because of low power. Vaccine-associated CD4 TCRs spanned the whole spike protein, with dominant responses in regions 160-218 and 743-854. Most participants were white British and females outnumbered males, and the authors suggested that clonal diversity may have been underestimated. Only a handful of AZD1222 recipients were SARS-CoV-2 seropositive at baseline, limiting conclusions about previously exposed vaccinees.

With regard to this clone: What this receptor recognizes is not known. Base-call qualities are not available, and no considerably larger clone is one nucleotide away.

CDR3 length: 16 amino acids, cysteine to phenylalanine. Only CDR3 DNA remains: 48 bases, in frame from the first base. CDR1 and CDR2 are read off the germline V gene (reference sequence) as LNHNV and YYDKDF. The germline V end is reduced by 1 base and the J end by 2 bases; junction bases left unmatched: 5. The CDR3 regions of human TCRbeta chains were analyzed by immunosequencing. The authors' analysis ran thus. Repertoire TCRs were checked for matches against a reference library of SARS-CoV-2-specific TCRs that had been generated using the MIRA antigen-specificity platform. Breadth was defined as the fraction of unique TCRs that were SARS-CoV-2-associated, and depth was defined as the fraction of total T cells that were SARS-CoV-2-associated. Using the MIRA data, each spike-specific TCR was assigned both to the spike region to which the TCR was reactive and to a CD4 or CD8 class. Log10-transformed breadth and depth values were compared by one-way ANOVA with Sidak's multiple comparisons tests. TCRdb took over this immuneACCESS table, retaining in-frame rearrangements with V and J assigned. Such tables are incomplete; in checked studies, under half of the missing clones stem from an unresolved V gene, and the remainder is unexplained. V and J calls plus clone size are reproduced from that table; the DNA served to infer D and trimming. This sample is represented by 150,000 to 200,000 clones; approximately 91% of them were singletons. Over 1.5% of the sample comes from the top ten.

Interpreted using the paper, the time point label stands for: baseline before first vaccination. Samples from vaccinated people were obtained from the UK trials COV001 and COV002, which included a single-blind randomized controlled phase 2/3 trial of AZD1222 (ChAdOx1 nCoV-19) in healthy adults. For TCRbeta chain sequencing, PBMC samples from trial participants were taken at day 0 and at day 28 after the second dose. Recombination linked TRBV15 to TRBJ2-1; TRBD1 fits 7 bases in the junction. The sequencing used peripheral blood, collected on day 0 of AZD1222 vaccination. The receptor comes from an adult in good health. The CDR3 here reads CATSRAGTGAYNEQFF. The DNA reads TGTGCCACCAGCAGAGCAGGAACAGGGGCCTACAATGAGCAGTTCTTC.